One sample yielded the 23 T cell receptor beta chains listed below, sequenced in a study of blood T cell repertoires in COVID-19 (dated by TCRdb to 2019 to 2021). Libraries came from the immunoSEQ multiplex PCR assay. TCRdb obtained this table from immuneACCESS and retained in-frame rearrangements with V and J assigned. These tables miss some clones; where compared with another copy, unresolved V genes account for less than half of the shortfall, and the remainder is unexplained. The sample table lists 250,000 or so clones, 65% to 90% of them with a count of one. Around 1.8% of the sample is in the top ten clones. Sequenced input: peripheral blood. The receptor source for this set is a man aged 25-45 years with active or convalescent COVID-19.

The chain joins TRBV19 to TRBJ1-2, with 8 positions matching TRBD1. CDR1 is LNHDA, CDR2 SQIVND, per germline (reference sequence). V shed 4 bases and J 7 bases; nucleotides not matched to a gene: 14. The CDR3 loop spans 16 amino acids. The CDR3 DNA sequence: TGTGCCAGTAGTACCGGACAGGGATGGGATTTCAGTGGCTACACCTTC. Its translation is CASSTGQGWDFSGYTF.

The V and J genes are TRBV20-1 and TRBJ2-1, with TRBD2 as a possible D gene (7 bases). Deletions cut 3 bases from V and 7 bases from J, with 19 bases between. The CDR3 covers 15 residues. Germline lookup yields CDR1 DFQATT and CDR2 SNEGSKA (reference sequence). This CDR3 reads CSASVLGGGRNEQFF. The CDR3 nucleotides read TGCAGTGCTAGTGTCTTGGGGGGGGGCCGTAATGAGCAGTTCTTC.

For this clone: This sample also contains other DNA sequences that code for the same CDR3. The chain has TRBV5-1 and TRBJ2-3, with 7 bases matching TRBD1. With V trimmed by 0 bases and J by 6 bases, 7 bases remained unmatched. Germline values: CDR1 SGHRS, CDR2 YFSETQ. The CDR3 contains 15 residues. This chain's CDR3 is CASSLDRGSVDTQYF. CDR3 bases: TGCGCCAGCAGCTTGGACAGGGGATCCGTCGATACGCAGTATTTT.

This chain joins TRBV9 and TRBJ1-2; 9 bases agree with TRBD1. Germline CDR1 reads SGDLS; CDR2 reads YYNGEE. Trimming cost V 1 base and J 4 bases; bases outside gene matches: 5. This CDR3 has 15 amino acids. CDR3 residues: CASSVWGQGTYGYTF. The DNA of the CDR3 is TGTGCCAGCAGCGTATGGGGACAGGGAACCTATGGCTACACCTTC.

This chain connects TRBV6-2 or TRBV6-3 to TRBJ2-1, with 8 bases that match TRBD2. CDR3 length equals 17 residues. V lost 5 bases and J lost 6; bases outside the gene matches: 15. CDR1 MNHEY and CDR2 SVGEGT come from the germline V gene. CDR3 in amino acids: CASSRSLGRGVLNEQFF. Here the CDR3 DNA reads TGTGCCAGCAGTCGGTCCCTCGGGCGGGGGGTTCTCAATGAGCAGTTCTTC.

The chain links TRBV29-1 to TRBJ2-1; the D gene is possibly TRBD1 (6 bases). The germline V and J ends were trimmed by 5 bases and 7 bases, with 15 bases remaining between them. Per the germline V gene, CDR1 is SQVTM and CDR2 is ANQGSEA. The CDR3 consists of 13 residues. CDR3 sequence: CSVRGRGGNEQFF. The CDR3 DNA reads TGCAGCGTTCGGGGCAGGGGTGGGAATGAGCAGTTCTTC.

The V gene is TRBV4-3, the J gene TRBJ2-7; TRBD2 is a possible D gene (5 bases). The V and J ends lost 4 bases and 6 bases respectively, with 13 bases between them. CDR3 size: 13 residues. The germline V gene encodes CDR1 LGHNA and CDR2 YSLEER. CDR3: CASSLTGGSEQYF. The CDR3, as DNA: TGCGCCAGCAGCCTTACTGGAGGTTCCGAGCAGTACTTC.

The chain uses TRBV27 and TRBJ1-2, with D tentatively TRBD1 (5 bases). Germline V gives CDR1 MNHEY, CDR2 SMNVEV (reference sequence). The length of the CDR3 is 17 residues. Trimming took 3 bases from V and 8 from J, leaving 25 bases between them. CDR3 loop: CASSLRFGWGDSGGYTF. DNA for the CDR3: TGTGCCAGCAGTTTGAGGTTCGGTTGGGGGGATTCCGGAGGCTACACCTTC.

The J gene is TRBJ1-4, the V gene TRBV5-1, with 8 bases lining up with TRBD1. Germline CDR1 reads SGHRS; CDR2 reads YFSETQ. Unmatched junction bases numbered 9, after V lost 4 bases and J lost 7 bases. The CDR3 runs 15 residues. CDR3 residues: CASSPQTGQGEKLFF. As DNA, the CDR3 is TGCGCCAGCAGCCCGCAAACCGGACAGGGTGAAAAACTGTTTTTT.

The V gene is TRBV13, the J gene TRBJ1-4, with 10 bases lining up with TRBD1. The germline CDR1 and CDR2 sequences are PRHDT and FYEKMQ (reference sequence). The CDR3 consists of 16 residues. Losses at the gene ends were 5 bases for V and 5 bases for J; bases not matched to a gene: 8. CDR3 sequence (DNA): TGTGCCAGCAGCGACCGAGGACAGGGGGGAAATGAAAAACTGTTTTTT. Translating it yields CASSDRGQGGNEKLFF. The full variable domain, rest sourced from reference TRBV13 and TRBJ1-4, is AAGVIQSPRHLIKEKRETATLKCYPIPRHDTVYWYQQGPGQDPQFLISFYEKMQSDKGSIPDRFSAQQFSDYHSELNMSSLELGDSALYFCASSDRGQGGNEKLFFGSGTQLSVL.

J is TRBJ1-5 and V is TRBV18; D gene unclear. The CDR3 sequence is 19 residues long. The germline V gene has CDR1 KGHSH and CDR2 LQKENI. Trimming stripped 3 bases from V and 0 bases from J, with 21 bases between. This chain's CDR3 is CASSPGPSSSYASNQPQHF. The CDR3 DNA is TGTGCCAGCTCACCCGGTCCTTCGAGTTCCTACGCTAGCAATCAGCCCCAGCATTTT.

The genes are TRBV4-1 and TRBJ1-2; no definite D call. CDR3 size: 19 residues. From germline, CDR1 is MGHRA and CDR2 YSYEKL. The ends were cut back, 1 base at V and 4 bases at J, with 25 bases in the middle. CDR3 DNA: TGCGCCAGCAGCCAAGTTCCCATCGGGTTTGAGGGATTCGGCTATGGCTACACCTTC. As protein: CASSQVPIGFEGFGYGYTF.

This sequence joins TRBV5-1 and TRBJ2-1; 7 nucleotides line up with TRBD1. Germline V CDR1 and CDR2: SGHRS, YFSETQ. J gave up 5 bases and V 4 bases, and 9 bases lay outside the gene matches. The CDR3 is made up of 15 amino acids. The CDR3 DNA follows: TGCGCCAGCAGCCCAATAACCGGACAGGACAATGAGCAGTTCTTC. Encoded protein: CASSPITGQDNEQFF.

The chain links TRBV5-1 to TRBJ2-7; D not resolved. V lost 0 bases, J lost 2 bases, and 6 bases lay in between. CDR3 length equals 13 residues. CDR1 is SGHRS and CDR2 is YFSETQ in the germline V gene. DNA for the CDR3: TGCGCCAGCAGCTTGGAACAAGCCTACGAGCAGTACTTC. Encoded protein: CASSLEQAYEQYF.

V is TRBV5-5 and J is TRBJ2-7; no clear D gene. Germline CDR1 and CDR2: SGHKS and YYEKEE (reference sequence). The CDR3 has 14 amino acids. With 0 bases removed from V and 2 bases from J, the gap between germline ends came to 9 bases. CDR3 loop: CASSLAVVTYEQYF. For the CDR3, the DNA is TGTGCCAGCAGCTTGGCGGTTGTAACCTACGAGCAGTACTTC.

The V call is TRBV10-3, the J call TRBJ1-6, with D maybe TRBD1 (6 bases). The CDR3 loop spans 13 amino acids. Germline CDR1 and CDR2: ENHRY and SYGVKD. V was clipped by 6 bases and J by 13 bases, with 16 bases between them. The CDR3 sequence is CAIRGNRDNPLHF. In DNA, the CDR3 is TGTGCCATCAGGGGAAACCGGGACAATCCCCTCCACTTT.

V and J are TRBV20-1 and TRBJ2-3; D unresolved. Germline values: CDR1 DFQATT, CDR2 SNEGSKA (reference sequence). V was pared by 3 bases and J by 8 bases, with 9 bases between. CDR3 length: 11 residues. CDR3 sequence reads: CSARFLGTQYF. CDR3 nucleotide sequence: TGCAGTGCTAGGTTTCTAGGTACGCAGTATTTT.

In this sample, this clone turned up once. The DNA of the CDR3 is TGTGCCAGCAGCTTCTCTTCTACCGCCGGGACAGGTGCCGAGCAGTACTTC. Protein: CASSFSSTAGTGAEQYF. This chain uses TRBV5-8 with TRBJ2-7; 8 bases are shared with TRBD1. Unmatched junction bases numbered 16, after V lost 2 bases and J lost 6 bases. Germline V CDR1 and CDR2: SGHTS, YDEGEE. The length of the CDR3 is 17 residues.

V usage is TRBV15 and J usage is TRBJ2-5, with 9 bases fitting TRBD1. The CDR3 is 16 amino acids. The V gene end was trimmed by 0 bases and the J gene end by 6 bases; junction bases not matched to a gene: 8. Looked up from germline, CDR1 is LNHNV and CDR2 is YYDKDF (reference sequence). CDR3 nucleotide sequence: TGTGCCACCAGCAGAGATAAAGGGACAGGGTGGAAGACCCAGTACTTC. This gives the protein CATSRDKGTGWKTQYF.

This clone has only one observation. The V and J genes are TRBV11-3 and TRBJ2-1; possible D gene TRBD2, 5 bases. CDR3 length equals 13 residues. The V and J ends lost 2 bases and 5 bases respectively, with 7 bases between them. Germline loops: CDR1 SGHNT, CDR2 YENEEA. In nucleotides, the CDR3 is TGTGCCAGCAGCTTACTAGCCGACAATGAGCAGTTCTTC. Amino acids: CASSLLADNEQFF.

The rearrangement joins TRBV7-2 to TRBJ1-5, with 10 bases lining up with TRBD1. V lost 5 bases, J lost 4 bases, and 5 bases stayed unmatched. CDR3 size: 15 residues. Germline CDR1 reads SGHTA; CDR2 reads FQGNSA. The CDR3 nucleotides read TGTGCCAGCAGCACGCGACAGGGGGCAAATCAGCCCCAGCATTTT. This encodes CASSTRQGANQPQHF.

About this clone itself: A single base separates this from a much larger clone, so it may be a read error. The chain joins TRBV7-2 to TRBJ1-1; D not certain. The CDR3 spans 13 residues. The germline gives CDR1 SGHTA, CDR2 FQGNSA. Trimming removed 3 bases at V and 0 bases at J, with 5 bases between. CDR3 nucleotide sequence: TGTGCCAGCAGCTTTACGGTGAACACTGAAGCTTTCTTT. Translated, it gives CASSFTVNTEAFF.

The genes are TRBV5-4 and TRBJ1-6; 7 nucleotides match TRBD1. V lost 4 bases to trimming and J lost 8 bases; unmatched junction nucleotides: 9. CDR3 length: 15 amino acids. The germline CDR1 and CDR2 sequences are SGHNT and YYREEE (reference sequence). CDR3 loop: CASSHRQGGDSPLHF. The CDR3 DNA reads TGTGCCAGCAGCCATCGACAGGGCGGGGATTCACCCCTCCACTTT.